This record looks at one T cell receptor (beta chain) sequence and its context. Methods used by the authors: Amplification of reference gene primers was used by the study to estimate nucleated cell counts. Assay used: immunoSEQ multiplex PCR; TCRdb lists only in-frame clones, some missing. That table furnishes V, J and clone size, whereas the DNA furnished D and trimming. Among fewer than 250,000 clones listed, around 80% were seen once. The sample originates from a study of blood T cell repertoires in COVID-19. Study details: Collection of acute and convalescent COVID-19 samples took place in the United States, Italy and Spain. PBMCs, B-cell-depleted T cells, or T cells provided the cDNA or gDNA that made up the material.

Unmatched junction bases numbered 17, after V lost 0 bases and J lost 5 bases. Germline CDR1 is SGHKS and CDR2 is YYEKEE (reference sequence). The CDR3 has 20 amino acids. The sequenced sample consisted of peripheral blood. The chain recombines TRBV5-5 with TRBJ1-6; 7 bases agree with TRBD1. This TCR derives from a woman aged 40 to 50 with acute or convalescent COVID-19. The CDR3 sequence is CASSLAPRSPDRVNNSPLHF. As DNA, the CDR3 is TGTGCCAGCAGCTTGGCCCCGCGATCCCCTGACAGGGTTAATAATTCACCCCTCCACTTT. Together with reference TRBV5-5 and TRBJ1-6, the CDR3 gives the full variable domain: DAGVTQSPTHLIKTRGQQVTLRCSPISGHKSVSWYQQVLGQGPQFIFQYYEKEERGRGNFPDRFSARQFPNYSSELNVNALLLGDSALYLCASSLAPRSPDRVNNSPLHFGNGTRLTVT.